These 5 T cell receptor beta chains were all obtained from the same sample, sequenced in a study of blood T cell repertoires in COVID-19 (dated by TCRdb to about 2020). The library was built by means of the immunoSEQ multiplex PCR assay. This immuneACCESS table, as held by TCRdb, lists in-frame sequences with V and J called but not all clones. Of the missing ones, under half trace to an unresolved V gene in checked studies; the others have no known cause. In all, the sample holds approximately 93,000 clones, and more than 80% of those were seen once. The ten top clones hold about 30% of the sample. What was sequenced was peripheral blood. Every receptor here comes from a man aged 45-65 years with active or convalescent COVID-19.

This chain joins TRBV5-6 and TRBJ2-7; a possible D gene is TRBD1 (5 bases). In germline, CDR1 is SGHDT, CDR2 YYEEEE. The CDR3 has 12 amino acids. The ends were cut back, 2 bases at V and 4 bases at J, with 7 bases in the middle. The CDR3: CASSFQGYEQYF. In DNA, the CDR3 is TGTGCCAGCAGCTTTCAGGGATACGAGCAGTACTTC.

This clone has a handful of counts. This sequence joins TRBV15 and TRBJ1-3; unclear D gene. With 1 base removed from V and 4 bases from J, the gap between germline ends came to 11 bases. Germline V gives CDR1 LNHNV, CDR2 YYDKDF (reference sequence). The CDR3 is 15 amino acids. The CDR3 coding sequence is TGTGCCACCAGCAGAGTTTTCGGTTTCGGAAACACCATATATTTT. Translation gives CATSRVFGFGNTIYF.

The rearrangement uses TRBV24-1 and TRBJ2-1; 12 nucleotides match TRBD2. Germline V gives CDR1 KGHDR, CDR2 SFDVKD. V lost 3 bases and J lost 9; bases outside the gene matches: 5. This CDR3 comprises 15 residues. The CDR3 is CATSDTRTSGTEQFF. The CDR3 nucleotides read TGTGCCACCAGTGATACCCGGACTAGCGGGACTGAGCAGTTCTTC.

The rearrangement links TRBV6-1 to TRBJ2-7; no reliable D call. The V gene lost 1 base and the J gene lost 3 bases, with 10 bases spanning the gap. Germline lookup yields CDR1 MNHNS and CDR2 SASEGT. CDR3 length: 14 amino acids. For the CDR3, the DNA is TGTGCCAGCAGTGAAGGTGGCACAGTCTACGAGCAGTACTTC. Translated: CASSEGGTVYEQYF.

Only one count was recorded for this clone. The chain carries TRBV29-1 and TRBJ2-3; maybe TRBD2 (6 bases). Germline V lookup: CDR1 SQVTM, CDR2 ANQGSEA. V lost 6 bases, J lost 2 bases, and 15 bases lay in between. The CDR3 contains 14 residues. The CDR3 DNA reads TGCAGCGTAATACCGGGACTCCTCACAGATACGCAGTATTTT. Protein sequence: CSVIPGLLTDTQYF.